The rows below give T cell receptor beta chains drawn from one sample of a study of CD8+ T cells in alopecia areata. Method: immunoSEQ multiplex PCR; TCRdb's copy keeps in-frame clones and lacks some. The table includes a few hundred thousand clones, about three fifths detected once. Specimen: CD4+ T cells sorted from blood, collected at roughly week 53, from a patient treated with tofacitinib. These receptors originate from a human donor with alopecia areata. CDR3s include the opening cysteine and the closing phenylalanine or tryptophan. A D gene is named only where the DNA matches it firmly. Clone size is stated in some rows and not others, as once, few, many or a class when expanded.

v_call	j_call	d_call	clone_size	cdr3_aa	cdr3_nt
TRBV30	TRBJ1-2	-	-	CAWGTYGYTF	TGTGCCTGGGGGACCTATGGCTACACCTTC
TRBV2	TRBJ2-3	-	-	CASRGKLDTQYF	TGTGCCAGCAGGGGTAAATTAGATACGCAGTATTTT
TRBV9	TRBJ2-7	-	-	CASSVADQSYEQYF	TGTGCCAGCAGCGTAGCTGATCAATCCTACGAGCAGTACTTC
TRBV29-1	TRBJ1-1	-	once	CSVEALRGAFF	TGCAGCGTTGAGGCCCTACGGGGAGCTTTCTTT
TRBV29-1	TRBJ2-2	-	few	CSVARSNTGELFF	TGCAGCGTTGCCAGGTCGAACACCGGGGAGCTGTTTTTT
TRBV9	TRBJ2-7	-	-	CASSVELGSYEQYF	TGTGCCAGCAGCGTAGAACTGGGTTCCTACGAGCAGTACTTC
TRBV30	TRBJ1-1	-	once	CAWSSTNTEAFF	TGTGCCTGGAGTTCCACGAACACTGAAGCTTTCTTT
TRBV10-3	TRBJ2-3	-	-	CAISAQQLTDTQYF	TGTGCCATCAGTGCCCAGCAACTTACAGATACGCAGTATTTT
TRBV9	TRBJ2-3	TRBD2	-	CASSGLAGRTDTQYF	TGTGCCAGCAGCGGACTAGCGGGCCGCACAGATACGCAGTATTTT
TRBV29-1	TRBJ2-1	-	-	CSVESTKAGQFF	TGCAGCGTTGAATCAACAAAAGCTGGGCAGTTCTTC
TRBV6-5	TRBJ1-6	-	-	CASSPMAPYNSPLHF	TGTGCCAGCAGCCCCATGGCGCCCTATAATTCACCCCTCCACTTT